The 10 T cell receptor beta chains in this list originate from one sample, sequenced in a study of cytomegalovirus exposure and HLA in healthy donors (TCRdb year 2017). Library preparation was by the immunoSEQ multiplex PCR assay. Sourced from immuneACCESS, this table was stored by TCRdb with only in-frame sequences that have V and J called. A share of the clones is absent; for the studies checked, an unresolved V gene accounts for under half, and the remainder has no known explanation. This sample comprises fewer than 120,000 clones, around 89% of them detected only once. About 1.5% of the sample belongs to the ten largest clones. Sequenced input: PBMCs. The receptors stem from a woman aged 25 to 39 in good health and CMV-seropositive.

The chain carries TRBV18 and TRBJ2-1; 10 bases line up with TRBD2. The CDR3 has 16 residues. After removal of 2 bases from V and 0 bases from J, the junction contained 1 base not matched to a gene. The germline V gene encodes CDR1 KGHSH and CDR2 LQKENI. This CDR3 is CASSPLAGGSYNEQFF. CDR3 bases: TGTGCCAGCTCACCATTAGCGGGGGGCTCCTACAATGAGCAGTTCTTC.

This clone was counted a single time. This chain connects TRBV9 to TRBJ2-7; TRBD2 matches at 9 bases. Germline V gene data show CDR1 as SGDLS and CDR2 as YYNGEE. J was trimmed by 3 bases and V by 4 bases; bases with no gene match: 8. CDR3 length: 15 residues. CDR3 bases: TGTGCCAGCAGCAAAGGGGCTAGCGGGAACTACGAGCAGTACTTC. Translating it yields CASSKGASGNYEQYF.

The V and J genes are TRBV13 and TRBJ1-3; 7 bases fit TRBD1. After removal of 0 bases from V and 0 bases from J, the junction contained 5 bases not matched to a gene. Germline CDR1 and CDR2: PRHDT and FYEKMQ (reference sequence). The CDR3 runs to 17 residues. The chain's CDR3 is CASSLGRGRGSGNTIYF. The CDR3 nucleotides are TGTGCCAGCAGCTTAGGGAGGGGGCGAGGCTCTGGAAACACCATATATTTT.

The J gene is TRBJ2-7, the V gene TRBV6-5, with 7 bases matching TRBD2. V shed 1 base, J shed 7 bases, and the junction held 4 bases outside the gene matches. This CDR3 comprises 13 residues. Germline V CDR1 and CDR2: MNHEY, SVGAGI. Written as DNA, the CDR3 is TGTGCCAGCAGTTACTTCCCCGGGGGGGAGCAGTACTTC. Translated, it gives CASSYFPGGEQYF.

The chain carries TRBV4-3 and TRBJ2-1; possible D gene TRBD2, 5 bases. CDR1 is LGHNA and CDR2 is YSLEER in the germline V gene. The CDR3 has 14 residues. The V and J ends lost 0 bases and 9 bases respectively, with 12 bases between them. The CDR3 spells CASSQDRTPGEQFF. In DNA form, the CDR3 reads TGCGCCAGCAGCCAAGACCGGACTCCTGGTGAGCAGTTCTTC.

The chain couples TRBV5-4 to TRBJ2-7; 8 bases map to TRBD1. The CDR3 runs to 15 residues. Per germline, CDR1 SGHNT and CDR2 YYREEE (reference sequence). Germline trimming cut 2 bases from V and 0 bases from J; bases unmatched to any gene: 4. In nucleotides, the CDR3 is TGTGCCAGCAGCTTACCGGGACAGGTCTCCTACGAGCAGTACTTC. This codes for CASSLPGQVSYEQYF. Filled out from reference TRBV5-4 and TRBJ2-7, the complete variable domain reads ETGVTQSPTHLIKTRGQQVTLRCSSQSGHNTVSWYQQALGQGPQFIFQYYREEENGRGNFPPRFSGLQFPNYSSELNVNALELDDSALYLCASSLPGQVSYEQYFGPGTRLTVT.

The gene calls are TRBV9 and TRBJ2-3; a possible D gene is TRBD2 (6 bases). Per the germline V gene, CDR1 is SGDLS and CDR2 is YYNGEE. This CDR3 spans 15 amino acids. Trimming pared 6 bases from V and 0 bases from J, leaving 14 bases between. The CDR3 DNA reads as TGTGCCAGCACCCTGGGGAGGACTAGCACAGATACGCAGTATTTT. It specifies CASTLGRTSTDTQYF.

A word on this clone: One end of the junction fails to match germline, which may point to a read error. The V and J genes are TRBV4-2 and TRBJ2-5; possibly TRBD1 for D (6 bases). The CDR3 has 15 residues. Germline CDR1 reads LGHNA; CDR2 reads YNFKEQ. CDR3 DNA sequence: TGTGCCAGCAGCCAACGGGACAAGGGCCAAGGGACCCAGTACTTC. Translation gives CASSQRDKGQGTQYF.

This chain connects TRBV29-1 to TRBJ2-2; D is uncertain. CDR3 length equals 12 residues. CDR1 SQVTM and CDR2 ANQGSEA come from the germline V gene. V lost 3 bases and J 4 bases, leaving 6 bases between the germline ends. Written as DNA, the CDR3 is TGCAGCGTTGACGGTCTCACCGGGGAGCTGTTTTTT. It specifies CSVDGLTGELFF.

This chain joins TRBV11-2 and TRBJ1-5; perhaps TRBD1 as D (6 bases). CDR1 SGHAT and CDR2 FQNNGV come from the germline V gene. The CDR3 totals 13 residues. The V end lost 5 bases, the J end lost 6 bases, and 11 bases lay between the germline ends. CDR3 coding DNA: TGTGCCAGCAGCCTTACAGGGACTCAGCCCCAGCATTTT. The encoded protein is CASSLTGTQPQHF.